This TCR beta chain was observed in a study of T-cell memory formation after mild COVID-19. On this clonotype itself: Its antigen is undetermined.

Study conclusions and caveats: CD4+ bias marked clones expanding day 15 to 37, unlike balanced contracting clones. Cross-reactive memory appears to have joined, as suggested by some responding clones showing up in pre-infection memory.

Each CDR3 protein is one row after TCRdb ran MiXCR on the 5' RACE reads. In the table there are just over 50,000 distinct CDR3 sequences, over 9% of which are singletons. V lost 0 bases and J 7 bases, leaving 19 bases between the germline ends. Germline V lookup: CDR1 SGHAT, CDR2 FQDESV (reference sequence). The CDR3 loop spans 17 amino acids. The chain uses TRBV11-1 and TRBJ2-1, with D unclear. Source material: PBMCs or a T cell subset sorted from them (not recorded which). The sequence was obtained from an adult woman who had mild COVID-19 (a few samples of this study predate the infection). Cell type and time point are not known. The CDR3 is CASSLAFSGWLKNEQFF. The DNA of the CDR3 is TGTGCCAGCAGCTTAGCTTTTTCCGGGTGGCTAAAGAATGAGCAGTTCTTC.